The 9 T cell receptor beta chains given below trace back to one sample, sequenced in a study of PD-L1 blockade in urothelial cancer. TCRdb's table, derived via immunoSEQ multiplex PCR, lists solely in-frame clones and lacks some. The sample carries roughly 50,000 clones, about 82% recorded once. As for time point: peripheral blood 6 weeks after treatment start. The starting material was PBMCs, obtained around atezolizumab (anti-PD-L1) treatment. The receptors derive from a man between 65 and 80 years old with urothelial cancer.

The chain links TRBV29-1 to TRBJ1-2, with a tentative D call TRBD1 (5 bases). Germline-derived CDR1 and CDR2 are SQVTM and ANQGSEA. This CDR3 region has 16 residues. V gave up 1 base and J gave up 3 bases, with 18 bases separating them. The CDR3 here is CSVEGEGEGVDYGYTF. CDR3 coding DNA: TGCAGCGTTGAAGGGGAAGGGGAGGGCGTGGACTATGGCTACACCTTC. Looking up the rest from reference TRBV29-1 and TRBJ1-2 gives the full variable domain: SAVISQKPSRDICQRGTSLTIQCQVDSQVTMMFWYRQQPGQSLTLIATANQGSEATYESGFVIDKFPISRPNLTFSTLTVSNMSPEDSSIYLCSVEGEGEGVDYGYTFGSGTRLTVV.

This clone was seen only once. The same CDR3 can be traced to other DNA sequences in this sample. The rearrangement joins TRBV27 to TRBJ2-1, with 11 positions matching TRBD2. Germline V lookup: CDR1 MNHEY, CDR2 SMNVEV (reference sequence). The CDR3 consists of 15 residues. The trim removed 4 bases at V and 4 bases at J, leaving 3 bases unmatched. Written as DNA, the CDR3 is TGTGCCAGCAGTTCTACTAGCGGGAGTTACAATGAGCAGTTCTTC. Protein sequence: CASSSTSGSYNEQFF.

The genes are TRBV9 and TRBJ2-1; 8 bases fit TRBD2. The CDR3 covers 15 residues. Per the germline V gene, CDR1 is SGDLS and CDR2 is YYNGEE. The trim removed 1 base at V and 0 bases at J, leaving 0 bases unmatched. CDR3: CASSVSGGSYNEQFF. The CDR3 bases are TGTGCCAGCAGCGTAAGCGGGGGCTCCTACAATGAGCAGTTCTTC.

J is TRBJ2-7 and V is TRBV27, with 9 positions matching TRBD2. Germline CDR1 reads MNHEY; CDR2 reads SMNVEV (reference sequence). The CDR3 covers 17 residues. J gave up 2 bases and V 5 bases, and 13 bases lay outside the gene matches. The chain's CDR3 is CASSQYPGSGSPYEQYF. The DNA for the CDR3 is TGTGCCAGCAGTCAATACCCAGGTAGCGGGAGCCCCTACGAGCAGTACTTC.

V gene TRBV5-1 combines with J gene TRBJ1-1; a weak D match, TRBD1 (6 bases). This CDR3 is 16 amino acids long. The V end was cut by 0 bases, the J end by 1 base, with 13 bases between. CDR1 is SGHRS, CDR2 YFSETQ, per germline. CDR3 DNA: TGCGCCAGCAGCTTGGCACAGGGAATTGCGAACACTGAAGCTTTCTTT. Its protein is CASSLAQGIANTEAFF.

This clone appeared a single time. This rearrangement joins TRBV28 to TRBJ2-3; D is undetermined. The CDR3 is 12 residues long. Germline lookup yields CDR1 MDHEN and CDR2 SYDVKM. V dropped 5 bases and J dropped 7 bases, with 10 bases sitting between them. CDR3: CASSLTRYTQYF. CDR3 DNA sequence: TGTGCCAGCAGTCTGACCAGGTATACGCAGTATTTT. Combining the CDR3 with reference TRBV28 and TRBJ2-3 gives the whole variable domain DVKVTQSSRYLVKRTGEKVFLECVQDMDHENMFWYRQDPGLGLRLIYFSYDVKMKEKGDIPEGYSVSREKKERFSLILESASTNQTSMYLCASSLTRYTQYFGPGTRLTVL.

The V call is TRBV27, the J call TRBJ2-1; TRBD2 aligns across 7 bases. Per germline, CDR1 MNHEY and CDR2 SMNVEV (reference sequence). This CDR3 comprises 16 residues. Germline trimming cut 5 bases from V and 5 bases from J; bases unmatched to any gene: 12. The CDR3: CASSAPMTSSDNEQFF. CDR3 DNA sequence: TGTGCCAGCAGTGCGCCCATGACTAGCTCGGACAATGAGCAGTTCTTC.

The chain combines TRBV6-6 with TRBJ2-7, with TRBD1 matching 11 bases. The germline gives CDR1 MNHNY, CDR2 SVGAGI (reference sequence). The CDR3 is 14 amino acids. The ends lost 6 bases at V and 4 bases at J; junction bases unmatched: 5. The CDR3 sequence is CASRGQGAGYEQYF. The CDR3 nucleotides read TGTGCCAGCAGAGGACAGGGGGCCGGTTACGAGCAGTACTTC.

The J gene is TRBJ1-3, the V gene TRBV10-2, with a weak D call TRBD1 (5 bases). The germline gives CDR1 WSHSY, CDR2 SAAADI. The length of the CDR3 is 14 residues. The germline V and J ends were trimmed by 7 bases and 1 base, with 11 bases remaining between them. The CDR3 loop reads CASTVDSSGNTIYF. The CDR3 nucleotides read TGCGCCAGCACTGTAGACAGTTCTGGAAACACCATATATTTT.